The rows below give T cell receptor beta chains drawn from one sample of a study of shared clonotypes between healthy human individuals. Assay: immunoSEQ multiplex PCR; the TCRdb copy retains only in-frame clones and omits some. The data show roughly 2.5 million clones, more than 90% seen once. The material sequenced was naive CD4+ T cells sorted from blood. These receptors were taken from a man aged 18 to 30 in good health. Both conserved end residues are part of each CDR3. Each record gives: D gene, J gene, clone size, V gene, CDR3 DNA, CDR3 protein. A D gene is named only where the DNA matches it firmly. Rows give clone size only sometimes, using once, few, many, or a class for an expanded clone.

>.|TRBJ2-7|.|TRBV6-1
TGTGCCAGCATCCAAAGAAATAGACAGGCCTACGAGCAGTACTTC
CASIQRNRQAYEQYF
>TRBD1|TRBJ2-1|.|TRBV19
TGTGCCAGTAGTGTCGGGACAGGGACCTACAATGAGCAGTTCTTC
CASSVGTGTYNEQFF
>.|TRBJ2-4|.|TRBV6-5
TGTGCCAGCAGCCCAGGGGCCTTAGCCAAAAACATTCAGTACTTC
CASSPGALAKNIQYF
>.|TRBJ2-7|.|TRBV18
TGTGCCAGCTCACCACTCGCGGGGTCTGGCGAGCAGTACTTC
CASSPLAGSGEQYF
>.|TRBJ2-6|.|TRBV7-2
TGTGCCAGCAGCCTCACCCGGACTGGGGCCAACGTCCTGACTTTC
CASSLTRTGANVLTF
>TRBD1|TRBJ1-1|.|TRBV7-2
TGTGCCAGCAGCTTAGGACAGGGGGAGGACACTGAAGCTTTCTTT
CASSLGQGEDTEAFF
>.|TRBJ2-7|.|TRBV10-3
TGTGCCATCAGTGAGTCTATGGGTTTCTCCTACGAGCAGTACTTC
CAISESMGFSYEQYF
>TRBD2|TRBJ2-7|.|TRBV25-1
TGTGCCAGCAGTGAATCCTTGGGACTAGGGACCTCCGAGCAGTACTTC
CASSESLGLGTSEQYF
>TRBD2|TRBJ2-7|once|TRBV15
TGTGCCACCAGCGGGGTAGTAGCGGGACTAGGCTACGAGCAGTACTTC
CATSGVVAGLGYEQYF
>.|TRBJ2-1|once|TRBV9
TGTGCCAGCAGCGTAGGAGGGCTAGTCGGTGAGCAGTTCTTC
CASSVGGLVGEQFF
>TRBD1|TRBJ1-2|.|TRBV28
TGTGCCAGTCAGGGGGCTGAAAATGGCTACACCTTC
CASQGAENGYTF
>TRBD2|TRBJ2-7|.|TRBV6-5
TGTGCCAGCAGTAAAACTAGCGGGAGGGGCGACGAGCAGTACTTC
CASSKTSGRGDEQYF
>.|TRBJ1-1|.|TRBV18
TGTGCCAGCTCACCACCCCCGGGGTCCACTGAAGCTTTCTTT
CASSPPPGSTEAFF
>.|TRBJ1-5|.|TRBV7-7
TGTGCTAGCAGCTTAGCCCAGGGGCAGCCCCAGCATTTT
CASSLAQGQPQHF
>.|TRBJ1-3|.|TRBV6-1
TGTGCCAGCAGTGAACTGAGCTCTGGAAACACCATATATTTT
CASSELSSGNTIYF
>TRBD1|TRBJ1-2|.|TRBV19
TGTGCCAGTAGTATCTTACCGGGACAGGGGGCCTATGGCTACACCTTC
CASSILPGQGAYGYTF
>.|TRBJ1-5|.|TRBV28
TGTGCCAGCAGTCCCCAGGAGCTTGGCAATCAGCCCCAGCATTTT
CASSPQELGNQPQHF
>.|TRBJ2-2|.|TRBV12-5
TGTGCTAGTGCCGGAGGGGGCAGGGACGCGAACACCGGGGAGCTGTTTTTT
CASAGGGRDANTGELFF
>.|TRBJ1-3|.|TRBV10-1
TGCGCCAGCAGTGAGTCGGGCAGGGATAACACCATATATTTT
CASSESGRDNTIYF
>.|TRBJ1-2|.|TRBV11-2
TGTGCCAGCAGCTCTGACAGGACGTCCGGCTACACCTTC
CASSSDRTSGYTF
>.|TRBJ2-1|.|TRBV28
TGTGCCAGCACCCTTGGCGGGGTGCACTCCTACAATGAGCAGTTCTTC
CASTLGGVHSYNEQFF
>TRBD1|TRBJ2-2|.|TRBV10-2
TGCGCCAGCAGTGTGGGACAGGGCCTCGCGAACACCGGGGAGCTGTTTTTT
CASSVGQGLANTGELFF
>TRBD2|TRBJ2-1|.|TRBV5-1
TGCGCCAGCAGCTTGGTAGCGGGAGCCTTAAATGAGCAGTTCTTC
CASSLVAGALNEQFF
>.|TRBJ2-5|few|TRBV7-2
TGTGCCAGCAGCTGGGGGCGGGAGACCCAGTACTTC
CASSWGRETQYF
>.|TRBJ2-2|.|TRBV5-4
TGTGCCAGCAGCTTGATGACGGGGGCGGGCGGGGAGCTGTTTTTT
CASSLMTGAGGELFF
>.|TRBJ2-3|.|TRBV6-5
TGTGCCAGGCGAGGGAGCACAGATACGCAGTATTTT
CARRGSTDTQYF